These 30 T cell receptor beta chains were all obtained from the same sample, sequenced in a study of naive and memory T cell subsets. Two oligonucleotides, mixed equimolar, formed the beta constant-region primer covering TRBC1 and TRBC2. The ligated cDNA underwent four PCR rounds using SP2 and nested alpha and beta constant-region primers. A single record per CDR3 protein comes from TCRdb applying MiXCR to the UMI-ligation and nested PCR reads. The sample comprises tens of thousands of distinct CDR3 sequences, roughly 10% of which are singletons, and roughly 20% rests with the top ten. The sample consisted of central memory CD8+ T cells from blood. These receptors came from a human donor in good health.

This clonotype was seen many times. The rearrangement links TRBV6-1 to TRBJ2-5; tentative D call: TRBD2 (6 bases). The V gene lost 8 bases and the J gene lost 1 base, with 17 bases spanning the gap. Germline-derived CDR1 and CDR2 are MNHNS and SASEGT. This CDR3 is 15 amino acids long. CDR3 in DNA: TGTGCCAGCGGTGCGGAGGGCGGCACCCAAGAGACCCAGTACTTC. Translation: CASGAEGGTQETQYF.

This sequence joins TRBV7-2 and TRBJ2-5; the D gene is possibly TRBD2 (5 bases). V was clipped by 1 base and J by 2 bases, with 8 bases between them. Germline assignment: CDR1 SGHTA and CDR2 FQGNSA. The CDR3 is made up of 14 amino acids. The CDR3 protein is CASSLVDSQETQYF. The CDR3 coding sequence is TGTGCCAGCAGCTTAGTGGACTCACAAGAGACCCAGTACTTC.

The sample holds many counts of this clonotype. J is TRBJ2-4 and V is TRBV28; either TRBD1 or TRBD2 may supply D (5 bases each). V dropped 3 bases and J dropped 7 bases, with 13 bases sitting between them. The CDR3 contains 14 residues. The V gene's germline CDR1 is MDHEN and CDR2 SYDVKM. The CDR3 loop reads CASSLSGGMNIQYF. CDR3 nucleotide sequence: TGTGCCAGCAGTTTGTCTGGGGGAATGAACATTCAGTACTTC.

This clonotype was counted between two and nine times. The chain recombines TRBV3-1 with TRBJ2-7, with 10 bases matching TRBD1. CDR1 is LGHDT, CDR2 YNNKEL, per germline (reference sequence). The junction had 7 bases not matched to a gene; V was cut back by 4 bases and J by 4 bases. The CDR3 spans 15 residues. Here the CDR3 reads CASSRPGQGWYEQYF. DNA for the CDR3: TGTGCCAGCAGCCGCCCGGGACAGGGGTGGTACGAGCAGTACTTC.

This clonotype was seen at least ten times. The gene calls are TRBV5-6 and TRBJ1-2; D gene unclear. The V and J ends lost 4 bases and 1 base respectively, with 11 bases between them. The germline CDR1 and CDR2 sequences are SGHDT and YYEEEE. The CDR3 runs 14 residues. In nucleotides, the CDR3 is TGTGCCAGCAGCGCGATGATCGATAACTATGGCTACACCTTC. It is translated as CASSAMIDNYGYTF.

Many counts were recorded for this clonotype. The chain joins TRBV7-9 to TRBJ2-7, with 8 positions matching TRBD2. The CDR3 spans 14 residues. Germline trimming cut 5 bases from V and 5 bases from J; bases unmatched to any gene: 8. Per germline, CDR1 SEHNR and CDR2 FQNEAQ (reference sequence). In DNA, the CDR3 is TGTGCCAGCAGCGGAACTAGCGGAGGCGACGAGCAGTACTTC. Translating it yields CASSGTSGGDEQYF.

By share, this clonotype ranks as medium-sized. The genes are TRBV7-8 and TRBJ2-7; D is possibly TRBD1 (5 bases). V dropped 0 bases and J dropped 4 bases, with 13 bases sitting between them. Germline V CDR1 and CDR2: SGHVS, FQNEAQ. The CDR3 has 15 residues. The CDR3 region has the DNA TGTGCCAGCAGCTTAGCTCAGGGCCCCTCTTACGAGCAGTACTTC. Its translation: CASSLAQGPSYEQYF.

This clonotype was seen only a few times. The J gene is TRBJ2-3, the V gene TRBV6-4, with TRBD2 matching 10 bases. The CDR3 runs to 15 residues. CDR1 MRHNA and CDR2 SNTAGT come from the germline V gene. The V segment lost 2 bases and the J segment 7 bases; nucleotides outside the gene matches: 6. The CDR3 DNA reads as TGTGCCAGCAGTGACGTGGCTAGCGGGAGAAATACGCAGTATTTT. The encoded protein is CASSDVASGRNTQYF.

The V gene is TRBV14, the J gene TRBJ2-1, with D hard to call. The V gene's germline CDR1 is SGHDN and CDR2 FVKESK. Trimming removed 4 bases from V and 4 bases from J, with 11 bases in between. This CDR3 spans 14 amino acids. The CDR3, as DNA: TGTGCCAGCAGCCTACTAATCGAGTACAATGAGCAGTTCTTC. It translates to CASSLLIEYNEQFF. Supplemented by reference TRBV14 and TRBJ2-1, the full variable domain reads EAGVTQFPSHSVIEKGQTVTLRCDPISGHDNLYWYRRVMGKEIKFLLHFVKESKQDESGMPNNRFLAERTGGTYSTLKVQPAELEDSGVYFCASSLLIEYNEQFFGPGTRLTVL.

The rearrangement links TRBV9 to TRBJ2-1; TRBD2 is a possible D gene (5 bases). The V gene lost 4 bases and the J gene lost 5 bases, with 16 bases spanning the gap. Germline lookup yields CDR1 SGDLS and CDR2 YYNGEE. CDR3 length equals 15 residues. CDR3 in amino acids: CASSSLAEDNNEQFF. CDR3 sequence (DNA): TGTGCCAGCAGCTCCCTAGCAGAAGATAACAATGAGCAGTTCTTC.

This clonotype was seen ten or more times. This chain connects TRBV2 to TRBJ1-2; 8 bases map to TRBD1. The length of the CDR3 is 13 residues. V gave up 9 bases and J gave up 0 bases; unmatched junction bases: 3. In germline, CDR1 is SNHLY, CDR2 FYNNEI. In DNA form, the CDR3 reads TGTGCCAGGGGACAGGAGACTAACTATGGCTACACCTTC. The encoded protein is CARGQETNYGYTF.

Judged by abundance, this clonotype is medium-sized. This chain links TRBV6-1 with TRBJ2-7, with a possible D match to TRBD2 (6 bases). Trimming took off 8 bases at V and 3 bases at J, with 14 bases between the two ends. Germline V gives CDR1 MNHNS, CDR2 SASEGT. This CDR3 has 13 residues. For the CDR3, the DNA is TGTGCCAGCTCTGGCGGGGACTTCTACGAGCAGTACTTC. It translates to CASSGGDFYEQYF.

A few counts support this clonotype. The genes are TRBV27 and TRBJ2-3, with 7 positions matching TRBD1. With 3 bases clipped from V and 4 bases from J, the junction kept 7 bases outside the gene matches. Germline CDR1 MNHEY, CDR2 SMNVEV (reference sequence). The CDR3 totals 15 residues. The CDR3 loop reads CASSLGPTGADTQYF. For the CDR3, the DNA is TGTGCCAGCAGTTTGGGGCCCACAGGGGCAGATACGCAGTATTTT.

This clonotype was counted ten times or more. V gene TRBV12-3 or TRBV12-4 combines with J gene TRBJ2-2; TRBD2 matches 9 bases. Unmatched junction bases numbered 7, after V lost 8 bases and J lost 3 bases. The CDR3 has 15 amino acids. CDR3 coding DNA: TGTGCCAGCCATCTAGCGGGACCCTACACCGGGGAGCTGTTTTTT. Translation gives CASHLAGPYTGELFF.

This clonotype was seen many times. This chain joins TRBV6-4 and TRBJ2-3; D may be TRBD1 (5 bases). V was cut by 0 bases and J by 4 bases, with 8 bases left in between. Germline loops: CDR1 MRHNA, CDR2 SNTAGT. This CDR3 is built from 14 residues. CDR3 sequence reads: CASSDSAGSDTQYF. DNA for the CDR3: TGTGCCAGCAGTGACTCCGCAGGGTCAGATACGCAGTATTTT.

This clonotype was observed a few times. The chain links TRBV2 to TRBJ2-4, with D possibly being TRBD2 (6 bases). Looked up from germline, CDR1 is SNHLY and CDR2 is FYNNEI. There are 17 residues in the CDR3. Trimming shortened V by 6 bases and J by 0 bases, and 18 bases separated the two germline ends. The CDR3 nucleotides read TGTGCCAGCAGCGAGCGCCAAAGGGGACTAGCCAAAAACATTCAGTACTTC. The encoded protein is CASSERQRGLAKNIQYF.

This clonotype was counted only a few times. V and J are TRBV6-5 and TRBJ1-5; D remains ambiguous. CDR1 is MNHEY and CDR2 is SVGAGI in the germline V gene. This CDR3 has 14 residues. V shed 3 bases and J shed 7 bases, with 13 bases lying between them. The CDR3 sequence: CASSYSDSGQPQHF. CDR3 DNA: TGTGCCAGCAGTTATTCCGACTCGGGGCAGCCCCAGCATTTT.

This clonotype was counted between two and nine times. The rearrangement joins TRBV29-1 to TRBJ2-3; D is tentatively TRBD1 or TRBD2 (5 bases each). Germline V gene lookup returns CDR1 SQVTM and CDR2 ANQGSEA. The CDR3 consists of 14 residues. V was trimmed by 1 base and J by 3 bases, leaving 11 bases between them. CDR3 protein: CSVEGGFGTDTQYF. CDR3 nucleotides: TGCAGCGTTGAAGGGGGGTTCGGGACAGATACGCAGTATTTT.

This clonotype was counted a few times. The chain recombines TRBV4-1 with TRBJ2-2; TRBD2 agrees at 7 bases. CDR3 length: 20 amino acids. With 3 bases clipped from V and 6 bases from J, the junction kept 22 bases outside the gene matches. The germline V gene encodes CDR1 MGHRA and CDR2 YSYEKL. The CDR3 bases are TGCGCCAGCAGCCATGATATCACCGAGGGAGCGGGATTATGGGCCGGGGAGCTGTTTTTT. Its translation is CASSHDITEGAGLWAGELFF.

A few counts support this clonotype. V gene TRBV7-7 combines with J gene TRBJ2-1, with TRBD2 matching over 12 bases. The V and J ends lost 5 bases and 6 bases, in that order; junction bases with no gene match: 14. The germline gives CDR1 SSHAT, CDR2 FNYEAQ (reference sequence). The CDR3 has 18 amino acids. In DNA, the CDR3 is TGTGCCAGCAGCCCTCTAGCGGGAGGGCCTTTCACGGGCAATGAGCAGTTCTTC. It is translated as CASSPLAGGPFTGNEQFF.

The table lists this clonotype with a few counts. V is TRBV15 and J is TRBJ2-6, with D possibly matching TRBD1 (5 bases). V was trimmed by 1 base and J by 3 bases, leaving 7 bases between them. The CDR3 contains 15 residues. Germline CDR1 and CDR2: LNHNV and YYDKDF (reference sequence). As DNA, the CDR3 is TGTGCCACCAGCAGAGGGGGCGGTGGGGCCAACGTCCTGACTTTC. This encodes CATSRGGGGANVLTF.

The rearrangement joins TRBV27 to TRBJ2-7, with TRBD2 matching over 10 bases. With V trimmed by 2 bases and J by 3 bases, 13 bases remained unmatched. The CDR3 has 18 residues. Germline V CDR1 and CDR2: MNHEY, SMNVEV (reference sequence). The DNA of the CDR3 is TGTGCCAGCAGTTTAGGACCCCCGACTAGCGGGCTTAACTACGAGCAGTACTTC. It specifies CASSLGPPTSGLNYEQYF.

At least ten counts were recorded for this clonotype. This chain's CDR3 is CASSIASGNEQFF. In DNA form, the CDR3 reads TGTGCCAGTAGTATAGCATCGGGAAATGAGCAGTTCTTC. The chain is built from TRBV19 and TRBJ2-1; tentative D call: TRBD2 (5 bases). The germline CDR1 and CDR2 sequences are LNHDA and SQIVND (reference sequence). The CDR3 spans 13 residues. Trimming left V 1 base short and J 7 bases short, with 8 bases between.

This clonotype occurred many times. The chain employs TRBV29-1 and TRBJ2-1; the D gene is possibly TRBD2 (5 bases). V was pared by 4 bases and J by 5 bases, with 15 bases between. Germline values: CDR1 SQVTM, CDR2 ANQGSEA. This CDR3 comprises 14 residues. The CDR3 protein is CSVGLLVYNNEQFF. CDR3 in DNA: TGCAGCGTTGGGCTACTAGTATACAACAATGAGCAGTTCTTC.

The table lists this clonotype with many counts. The chain combines TRBV7-6 with TRBJ2-1; D gene unclear. This CDR3 region has 12 residues. Germline-derived CDR1 and CDR2 are SGHVS and FNYEAQ. V gave up 2 bases and J gave up 6 bases, with 5 bases separating them. The CDR3 nucleotides are TGTGCCAGCAGCTTAACTCTCAATGAGCAGTTCTTC. Translating gives CASSLTLNEQFF.

This clonotype was recorded at least ten times. The chain couples TRBV6-5 to TRBJ2-4; D is uncertain. Germline CDR1 reads MNHEY; CDR2 reads SVGAGI. The CDR3 loop spans 13 amino acids. The V end lost 6 bases, the J end lost 9 bases, and 15 bases lay between the germline ends. CDR3 nucleotides: TGTGCCAGCAGCCCAGACTTTTGGGCCATTCAGTACTTC. It translates to CASSPDFWAIQYF.

This clonotype was counted many times. The chain joins TRBV6-4 to TRBJ2-1; D may be TRBD1 (6 bases). V lost 3 bases to trimming and J lost 10 bases, with 16 bases between them. Germline assignment: CDR1 MRHNA and CDR2 SNTAGT. This CDR3 region has 14 residues. The DNA for the CDR3 is TGTGCCAGCAGTGAAGGGGGAGAACCGGGAGAGCAGTTCTTC. It yields the protein CASSEGGEPGEQFF.

This clonotype has just a few counts. The DNA of the CDR3 is TGTGCCACCAGTGATTCAGGGGGGTACAATGAGCAGTTCTTC. It codes for CATSDSGGYNEQFF. The chain couples TRBV24-1 to TRBJ2-1; D perhaps matches TRBD1 (7 bases). V was cut by 2 bases and J by 4 bases, with 8 bases left in between. CDR3 length equals 14 residues. Germline V gene data show CDR1 as KGHDR and CDR2 as SFDVKD.

A few counts support this clonotype. CDR3: CASSGGGRPGDPAREDEQYF. The CDR3, as DNA: TGCGCCAGCAGCGGGGGGGGGCGACCAGGAGATCCGGCCAGGGAGGACGAGCAGTACTTC. The chain recombines TRBV4-3 with TRBJ2-7; TRBD2 is a possible D gene (7 bases). The CDR3 has 20 amino acids. Per germline, CDR1 LGHNA and CDR2 YSLEER. V was trimmed by 5 bases and J by 5 bases, leaving 34 bases between them.

The chain couples TRBV27 to TRBJ2-5; maybe TRBD2 (6 bases). The CDR3 consists of 12 residues. The V gene lost 4 bases and the J gene lost 4 bases, with 7 bases spanning the gap. Looked up from germline, CDR1 is MNHEY and CDR2 is SMNVEV (reference sequence). In DNA form, the CDR3 reads TGTGCCAGCAGTTCCGGGGGAGAGACCCAGTACTTC. The encoded protein is CASSSGGETQYF.